This TCR beta chain was recorded in a study of radiotherapy plus CTLA-4 blockade in lung cancer. The data were produced by immunoSEQ multiplex PCR, yet TCRdb's version contains in-frame clones alone and is incomplete. In the table there are about 78,000 clones, 85% to 90% of which are singletons. Germline CDR1 GTSNPN, CDR2 SVGIG (reference sequence). This CDR3 is built from 14 residues. Trimming took 1 base from V and 9 from J, leaving 18 bases between them. This specimen consisted of peripheral blood, obtained from a patient treated with radiotherapy plus ipilimumab. This TCR derives from a human donor with non-small cell lung cancer who had stable disease on radiotherapy plus ipilimumab. The V and J genes are TRBV30 and TRBJ1-1; tentatively, D is TRBD1 (6 bases). Here the CDR3 reads CAWSAMGRGLQAFF. CDR3 nucleotide sequence: TGTGCCTGGAGTGCCATGGGGCGGGGGCTACAAGCTTTCTTT.